A single sample is the source of the 3 T cell receptor beta chains below, sequenced in a study of Ad26.COV2.S vaccination and SARS-CoV-2 variants. Clones were sequenced by immunoSEQ multiplex PCR, and TCRdb holds only the in-frame ones, with some missing. The sample yields around 350,000 clones, about 91% seen once. Source: peripheral blood, taken after recovery from COVID-19. These receptors all come from a human donor who had recovered from COVID-19.

This chain links TRBV19 with TRBJ1-1, with D possibly matching TRBD1 (6 bases). CDR1 and CDR2 (germline): LNHDA, SQIVND (reference sequence). The CDR3 extends over 14 amino acids. With 5 bases removed from V and 1 base from J, the gap between germline ends came to 11 bases. The CDR3 DNA reads as TGTGCCAGTAGTCAGGGGCCCCGGAACACTGAAGCTTTCTTT. Translation gives CASSQGPRNTEAFF.

The V gene is TRBV21-1, the J gene TRBJ2-7. TRBV21-1 is assigned pseudogene status. The CDR3 is 16 residues long. CDR3: CASSKDSTASSYEQYF. The CDR3, as DNA: TGTGCCAGCAGCAAAGACTCGACCGCGAGCTCCTACGAGCAGTACTTC.

This chain links TRBV7-3 with TRBJ1-4, with D unclear. Germline CDR1 reads SGHTA; CDR2 reads FQGTGA. V lost 5 bases to trimming and J lost 7 bases, with 8 bases between them. This CDR3 is built from 12 residues. The CDR3 coding sequence is TGTGCCAGCAGCAAAGATGTTGAAAAACTGTTTTTT. This gives the protein CASSKDVEKLFF.